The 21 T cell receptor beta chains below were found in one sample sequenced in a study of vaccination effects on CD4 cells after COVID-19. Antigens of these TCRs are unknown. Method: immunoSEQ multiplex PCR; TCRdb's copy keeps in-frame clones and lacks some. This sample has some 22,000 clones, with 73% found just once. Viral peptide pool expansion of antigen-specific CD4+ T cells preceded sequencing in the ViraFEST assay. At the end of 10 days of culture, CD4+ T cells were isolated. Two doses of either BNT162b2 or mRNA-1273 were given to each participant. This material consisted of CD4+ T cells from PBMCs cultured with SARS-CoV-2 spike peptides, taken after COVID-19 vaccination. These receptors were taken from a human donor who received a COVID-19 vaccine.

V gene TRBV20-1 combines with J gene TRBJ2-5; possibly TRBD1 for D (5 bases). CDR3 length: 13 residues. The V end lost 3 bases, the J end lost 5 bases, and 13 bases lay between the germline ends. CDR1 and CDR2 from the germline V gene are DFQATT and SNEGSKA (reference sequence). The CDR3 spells CSASQRQRETQYF. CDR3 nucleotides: TGCAGTGCTAGTCAGCGACAGAGGGAGACCCAGTACTTC.

CDR3 region: CASTVGRGGYTF. The CDR3 DNA reads as TGTGCCAGCACGGTTGGCAGGGGTGGCTACACCTTC. V gene TRBV6-5 combines with J gene TRBJ1-2, with D possibly matching TRBD1 (6 bases). The CDR3 spans 12 residues. The germline V gene has CDR1 MNHEY and CDR2 SVGAGI. V was shortened by 7 bases and J by 7 bases, with 13 bases between the two germline ends.

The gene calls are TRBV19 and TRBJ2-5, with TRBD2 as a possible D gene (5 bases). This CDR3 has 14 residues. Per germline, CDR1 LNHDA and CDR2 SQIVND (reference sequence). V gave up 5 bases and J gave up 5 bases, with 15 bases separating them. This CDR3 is CASSPGRGIETQYF. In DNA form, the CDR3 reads TGTGCCAGTAGTCCTGGGAGAGGGATTGAGACCCAGTACTTC.

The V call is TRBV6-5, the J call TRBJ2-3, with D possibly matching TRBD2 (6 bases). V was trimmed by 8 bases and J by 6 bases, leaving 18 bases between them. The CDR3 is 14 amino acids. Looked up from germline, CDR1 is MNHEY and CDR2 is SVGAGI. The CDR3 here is CASERAPGEDTQYF. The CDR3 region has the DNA TGTGCCAGCGAGCGGGCTCCCGGGGAGGATACGCAGTATTTT.

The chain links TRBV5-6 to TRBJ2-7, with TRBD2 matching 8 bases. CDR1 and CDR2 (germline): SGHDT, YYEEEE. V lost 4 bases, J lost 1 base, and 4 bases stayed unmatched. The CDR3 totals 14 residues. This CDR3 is CASSVSGGSYEQYF. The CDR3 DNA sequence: TGTGCCAGCAGCGTTTCGGGGGGGTCCTACGAGCAGTACTTC.

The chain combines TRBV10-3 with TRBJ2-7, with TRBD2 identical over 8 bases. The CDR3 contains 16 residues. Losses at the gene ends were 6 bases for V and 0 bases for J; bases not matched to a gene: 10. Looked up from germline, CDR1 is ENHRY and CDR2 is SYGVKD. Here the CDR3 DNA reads TGTGCCATCAGCGAACGACTAGCGCGAAGCTCCTACGAGCAGTACTTC. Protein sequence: CAISERLARSSYEQYF.

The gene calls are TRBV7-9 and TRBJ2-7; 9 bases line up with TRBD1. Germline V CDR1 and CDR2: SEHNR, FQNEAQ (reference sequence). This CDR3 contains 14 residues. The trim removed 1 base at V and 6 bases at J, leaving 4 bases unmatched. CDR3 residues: CASSLGQGGSEQYF. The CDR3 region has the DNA TGTGCCAGCAGCTTAGGACAGGGGGGAAGCGAGCAGTACTTC.

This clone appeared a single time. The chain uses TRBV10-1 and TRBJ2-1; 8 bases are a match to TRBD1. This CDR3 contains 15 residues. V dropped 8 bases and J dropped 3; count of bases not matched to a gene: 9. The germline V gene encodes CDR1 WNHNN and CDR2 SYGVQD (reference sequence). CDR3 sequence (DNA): TGCGCCAGCGCCCCTCCGGGACAGGACTACAATGAGCAGTTCTTC. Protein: CASAPPGQDYNEQFF.

CDR3 DNA sequence: TGTGCCAGCAGTCTGGGACAAGAGACCCAGTACTTC. Translation gives CASSLGQETQYF. The J gene is TRBJ2-5, the V gene TRBV6-2 or TRBV6-3; D unclear. This CDR3 contains 12 residues. CDR1 is MNHEY, CDR2 SVGEGT, per germline. Trimming left V 5 bases short and J 2 bases short, with 6 bases between.

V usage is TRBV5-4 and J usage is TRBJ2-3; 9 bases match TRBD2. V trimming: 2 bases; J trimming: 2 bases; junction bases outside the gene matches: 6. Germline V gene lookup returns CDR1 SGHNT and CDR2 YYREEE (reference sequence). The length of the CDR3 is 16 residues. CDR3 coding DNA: TGTGCCAGCAGCTTCCGACTAGCGGAGTTCACAGATACGCAGTATTTT. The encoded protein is CASSFRLAEFTDTQYF.

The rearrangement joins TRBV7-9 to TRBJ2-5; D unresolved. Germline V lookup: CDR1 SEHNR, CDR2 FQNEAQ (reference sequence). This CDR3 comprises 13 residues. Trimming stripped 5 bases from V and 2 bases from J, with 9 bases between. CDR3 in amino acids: CASSLPPQETQYF. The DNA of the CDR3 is TGTGCCAGCAGCCTTCCTCCTCAAGAGACCCAGTACTTC.

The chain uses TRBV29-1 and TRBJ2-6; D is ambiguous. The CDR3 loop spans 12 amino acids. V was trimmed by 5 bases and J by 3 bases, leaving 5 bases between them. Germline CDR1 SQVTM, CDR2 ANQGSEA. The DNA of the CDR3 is TGCAGCGTTTCAAGTGGGGCCAACGTCCTGACTTTC. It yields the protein CSVSSGANVLTF.

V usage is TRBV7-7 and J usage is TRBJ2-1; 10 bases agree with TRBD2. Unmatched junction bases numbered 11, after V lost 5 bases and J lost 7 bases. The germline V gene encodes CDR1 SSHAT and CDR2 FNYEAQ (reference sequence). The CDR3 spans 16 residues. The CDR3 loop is CASSIGRLAGNNEQFF. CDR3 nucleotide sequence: TGTGCCAGCAGCATAGGGAGACTAGCGGGCAATAATGAGCAGTTCTTC.

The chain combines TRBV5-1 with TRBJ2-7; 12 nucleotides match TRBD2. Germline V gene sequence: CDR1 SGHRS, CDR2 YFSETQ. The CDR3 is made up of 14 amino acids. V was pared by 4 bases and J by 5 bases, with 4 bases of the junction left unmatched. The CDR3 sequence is CASSTTSGGDEQYF. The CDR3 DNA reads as TGCGCCAGCAGCACGACTAGCGGGGGAGACGAGCAGTACTTC. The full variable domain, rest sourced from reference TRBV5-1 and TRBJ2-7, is KAGVTQTPRYLIKTRGQQVTLSCSPISGHRSVSWYQQTPGQGLQFLFEYFSETQRNKGNFPGRFSGRQFSNSRSEMNVSTLELGDSALYLCASSTTSGGDEQYFGPGTRLTVT.

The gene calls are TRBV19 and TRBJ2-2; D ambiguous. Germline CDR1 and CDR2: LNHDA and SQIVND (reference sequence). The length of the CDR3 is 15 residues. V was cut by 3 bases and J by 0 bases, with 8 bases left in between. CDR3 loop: CASSMWTANTGELFF. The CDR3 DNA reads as TGTGCCAGTAGTATGTGGACCGCGAACACCGGGGAGCTGTTTTTT.

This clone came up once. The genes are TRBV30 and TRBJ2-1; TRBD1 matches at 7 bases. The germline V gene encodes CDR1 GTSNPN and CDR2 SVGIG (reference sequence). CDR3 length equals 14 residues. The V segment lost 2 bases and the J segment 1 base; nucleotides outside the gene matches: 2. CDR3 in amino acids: CAWSPGGSYNEQFF. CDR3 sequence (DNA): TGTGCCTGGAGTCCAGGGGGTTCCTACAATGAGCAGTTCTTC.

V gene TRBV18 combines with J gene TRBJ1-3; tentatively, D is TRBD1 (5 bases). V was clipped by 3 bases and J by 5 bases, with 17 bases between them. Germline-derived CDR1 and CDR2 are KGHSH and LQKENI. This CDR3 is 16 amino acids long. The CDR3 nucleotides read TGTGCCAGCTCACCGACGCACCGGGACGGAAGAAACACCATATATTTT. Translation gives CASSPTHRDGRNTIYF.

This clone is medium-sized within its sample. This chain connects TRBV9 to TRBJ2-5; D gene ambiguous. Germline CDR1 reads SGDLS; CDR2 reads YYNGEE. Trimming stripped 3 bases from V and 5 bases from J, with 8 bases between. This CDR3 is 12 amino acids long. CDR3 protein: CASSGMPETQYF. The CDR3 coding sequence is TGTGCCAGCAGCGGAATGCCGGAGACCCAGTACTTC. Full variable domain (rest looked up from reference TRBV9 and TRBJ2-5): DSGVTQTPKHLITATGQRVTLRCSPRSGDLSVYWYQQSLDQGLQFLIQYYNGEERAKGNILERFSAQQFPDLHSELNLSSLELGDSALYFCASSGMPETQYFGPGTRLLVL.

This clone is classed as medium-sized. The CDR3 coding sequence is TGCAGCGTTGACCCAGCGCCGGGTGAGCAGTTCTTC. Protein sequence: CSVDPAPGEQFF. The J gene is TRBJ2-1, the V gene TRBV29-1; the D is unclear. The CDR3 is made up of 12 amino acids. V lost 3 bases and J 9 bases, leaving 12 bases between the germline ends. Germline assignment: CDR1 SQVTM and CDR2 ANQGSEA.

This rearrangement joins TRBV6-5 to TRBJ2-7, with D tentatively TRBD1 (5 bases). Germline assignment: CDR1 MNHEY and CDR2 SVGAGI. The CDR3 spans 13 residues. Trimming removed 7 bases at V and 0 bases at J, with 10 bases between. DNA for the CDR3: TGTGCCAGCAAGGACACGAGCTCCTACGAGCAGTACTTC. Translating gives CASKDTSSYEQYF.

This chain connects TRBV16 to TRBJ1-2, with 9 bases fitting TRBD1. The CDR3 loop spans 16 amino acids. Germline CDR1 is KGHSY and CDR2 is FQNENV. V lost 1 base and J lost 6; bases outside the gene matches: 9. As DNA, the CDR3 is TGTGCCAGCAGCCAATTAAACAGGGGGCCTTCGAATGGCTACACCTTC. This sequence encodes CASSQLNRGPSNGYTF.